The clone carrying this T cell receptor (beta chain) appeared many times. This sample was taken from a study of cytotoxic CD8 clonotypes in ibrutinib-treated CLL. The CDR3 is made up of 13 amino acids. Germline CDR1 and CDR2: MRHNA and SNTAGT. V lost 8 bases and J 6 bases, leaving 16 bases between the germline ends. Produced via immunoSEQ multiplex PCR; TCRdb's table is partial and in-frame only. The sample has about 92,000 clones, about 74% seen once. The chain uses TRBV6-4 and TRBJ1-2; D may be TRBD1 (6 bases). The specimen comprised PBMCs, sampled after 24 months of ibrutinib treatment. The receptor was derived from a human donor with chronic lymphocytic leukemia. The CDR3 region has the DNA TGTGCCAGCCGGGCTACAGGGTTAGATGGCTACACCTTC. The encoded protein is CASRATGLDGYTF.